The 28 T cell receptor beta chains given below trace back to one sample, sequenced in a study of neurological immune-mediated disorders. Via MiXCR, TCRdb re-called the 5' RACE reads, giving one row per CDR3 protein. Found here are some 65,000 distinct CDR3 sequences, 3.5% to 5% of them singletons; the top ten hold about 2.4%. The source material was PBMCs. These receptors were obtained from a man aged 50 or older with multiple sclerosis.

This clonotype showed up many times. The chain combines TRBV2 with TRBJ2-2, with a tentative D call TRBD1 (5 bases). This CDR3 contains 14 residues. V lost 4 bases to trimming and J lost 3 bases, with 9 bases between them. The germline gives CDR1 SNHLY, CDR2 FYNNEI. Written as DNA, the CDR3 is TGTGCCAGCAGTGTGTTCAGGGACACCGGGGAGCTGTTTTTT. It codes for CASSVFRDTGELFF.

This clonotype was seen ten or more times. V and J are TRBV7-9 and TRBJ2-1; 13 positions match TRBD2. V lost 5 bases, J lost 8 bases, and 12 bases stayed unmatched. The germline CDR1 and CDR2 sequences are SEHNR and FQNEAQ (reference sequence). CDR3 length: 17 residues. The DNA of the CDR3 is TGTGCCAGCAGCCCCCCTTTCGGACTAGCGGGGGAGGATGAGCAGTTCTTC. It encodes CASSPPFGLAGEDEQFF.

There are many counts of this clonotype. The V call is TRBV5-1, the J call TRBJ1-2; tentatively, D is TRBD1 (6 bases). This CDR3 region has 14 residues. V lost 0 bases, J lost 3 bases, and 9 bases lay in between. Germline loops: CDR1 SGHRS, CDR2 YFSETQ. The CDR3 DNA reads as TGCGCCAGCAGCTTGGCAGGGGACGACTATGGCTACACCTTC. Translating it yields CASSLAGDDYGYTF.

This clonotype was seen more than once but under ten times. The chain recombines TRBV5-6 with TRBJ1-1, with D unclear. V was pared by 0 bases and J by 10 bases, with 7 bases between. CDR1 SGHDT and CDR2 YYEEEE come from the germline V gene. This CDR3 has 11 residues. The CDR3 DNA sequence: TGTGCCAGCAGCTTGGGACGGGGAGCTTTCTTT. Translation: CASSLGRGAFF. Drawing the rest from reference TRBV5-6 and TRBJ1-1, the complete variable domain is DAGVTQSPTHLIKTRGQQVTLRCSPKSGHDTVSWYQQALGQGPQFIFQYYEEEERQRGNFPDRFSGHQFPNYSSELNVNALLLGDSALYLCASSLGRGAFFGQGTRLTVV.

This clonotype has a count of ten or more. The gene calls are TRBV6-5 and TRBJ2-2; 8 positions agree with TRBD1. V lost 2 bases and J lost 4; bases outside the gene matches: 3. The CDR3 is 15 residues long. In germline, CDR1 is MNHEY, CDR2 SVGAGI. The CDR3 region is CASSYRTGLTGELFF. The CDR3 nucleotides read TGTGCCAGCAGTTACCGGACAGGGCTCACCGGGGAGCTGTTTTTT.

This sequence joins TRBV7-2 and TRBJ1-2; D not resolved. The germline gives CDR1 SGHTA, CDR2 FQGNSA. V lost 1 base and J lost 4, with 16 bases in between. This CDR3 comprises 16 residues. CDR3 sequence reads: CASSLVGTEPIYGYTF. CDR3 DNA sequence: TGTGCCAGCAGCTTAGTGGGTACAGAGCCCATCTATGGCTACACCTTC.

This clonotype appeared many times. The chain couples TRBV20-1 to TRBJ1-1; TRBD1 is a possible D gene (6 bases). Trimming stripped 6 bases from V and 7 bases from J, with 15 bases between. The CDR3 loop spans 12 amino acids. Germline V gene lookup returns CDR1 DFQATT and CDR2 SNEGSKA (reference sequence). The DNA of the CDR3 is TGCAGTGCCAACAGGGCGACGGTTGAAGCTTTCTTT. It yields the protein CSANRATVEAFF.

This clonotype was found many times. The chain carries TRBV3-1 and TRBJ1-2; D not certain. The CDR3 totals 17 residues. Trimming cost V 0 bases and J 0 bases, with 14 bases left between them. Germline V CDR1 and CDR2: LGHDT, YNNKEL (reference sequence). CDR3: CASSQESSGESNYGYTF. The CDR3 DNA is TGTGCCAGCAGCCAAGAGTCCTCAGGCGAGTCTAACTATGGCTACACCTTC.

This clonotype was recorded at least ten times. V usage is TRBV28 and J usage is TRBJ2-5; the D call may be TRBD1 or TRBD2 (5 bases each). V lost 7 bases, J lost 2 bases, and 17 bases lay in between. The CDR3 runs to 15 residues. CDR1 and CDR2 from the germline V gene are MDHEN and SYDVKM. The CDR3 nucleotides are TGTGCCAGCACGGGAATAAGGGGCCCGCAAGAGACCCAGTACTTC. Encoded protein: CASTGIRGPQETQYF. The full variable domain, in which reference TRBV28 and TRBJ2-5 provide the parts outside the CDR3, is DVKVTQSSRYLVKRTGEKVFLECVQDMDHENMFWYRQDPGLGLRLIYFSYDVKMKEKGDIPEGYSVSREKKERFSLILESASTNQTSMYLCASTGIRGPQETQYFGPGTRLLVL.

This clonotype came up once. Given the absence of the conserved phenylalanine or tryptophan at the CDR3 end, a read error is likely. The limits of the CDR3 on the DNA are not certain, so only TCRdb's listed CDR3 is given. The chain is built from TRBV7-2 and TRBJ1-5; whether TRBD1, the table's D call, matches the DNA was not checked. 16 amino acids form the CDR3, both terminal residues included. Germline V CDR1 and CDR2: SGHTA, FQGNSA. The CDR3 spells CASSLVGTESNQPQNI.

This clonotype was seen many times. This chain connects TRBV18 to TRBJ2-2; D is perhaps TRBD1 (5 bases). The V gene lost 2 bases and the J gene lost 1 base, with 8 bases spanning the gap. Per the germline V gene, CDR1 is KGHSH and CDR2 is LQKENI. There are 15 residues in the CDR3. The CDR3 sequence is CASSPGAQNTGELFF. CDR3 DNA: TGTGCCAGCTCACCAGGGGCTCAGAACACCGGGGAGCTGTTTTTT.

This clonotype showed up many times. The V and J genes are TRBV5-1 and TRBJ1-1; D is ambiguous. The germline V gene encodes CDR1 SGHRS and CDR2 YFSETQ. The V gene lost 0 bases and the J gene lost 7 bases, with 10 bases spanning the gap. This CDR3 comprises 13 residues. The CDR3 is CASSLVSGFEAFF. As DNA, the CDR3 is TGCGCCAGCAGCTTGGTCTCGGGTTTTGAAGCTTTCTTT.

The sample holds many counts of this clonotype. The chain uses TRBV7-2 and TRBJ1-5; the D gene is possibly TRBD1 (6 bases). The germline gives CDR1 SGHTA, CDR2 FQGNSA. With 1 base removed from V and 4 bases from J, the gap between germline ends came to 17 bases. This CDR3 contains 17 residues. The CDR3 DNA sequence: TGTGCCAGCAGCTTAGTGGGCCAGGGGATCGGAAATCAGCCCCAGCATTTT. Its protein is CASSLVGQGIGNQPQHF. The full variable domain, with the rest looked up from reference TRBV7-2 and TRBJ1-5, is GAGVSQSPSNKVTEKGKDVELRCDPISGHTALYWYRQSLGQGLEFLIYFQGNSAPDKSGLPSDRFSAERTGGSVSTLTIQRTQQEDSAVYLCASSLVGQGIGNQPQHFGDGTRLSIL.

This clonotype was observed a few times. This chain links TRBV20-1 with TRBJ2-5; 11 bases fit TRBD2. V shed 0 bases and J 5 bases; nucleotides not matched to a gene: 8. Germline CDR1 is DFQATT and CDR2 is SNEGSKA (reference sequence). The CDR3 contains 16 residues. CDR3 loop: CSARDASGGWVETQYF. As DNA, the CDR3 is TGCAGTGCTAGAGATGCTAGCGGGGGGTGGGTGGAGACCCAGTACTTC.

This clonotype turned up a few times. The gene calls are TRBV10-1 and TRBJ2-2; possible D gene TRBD1, 5 bases. The V gene's germline CDR1 is WNHNN and CDR2 SYGVQD (reference sequence). Trimming stripped 2 bases from V and 0 bases from J, with 7 bases between. The CDR3 sequence is 15 residues long. CDR3 in DNA: TGCGCCAGCAGTGAGGGACACGCGAACACCGGGGAGCTGTTTTTT. Its protein product is CASSEGHANTGELFF.

This clonotype appeared many times. CDR3 region: CSASQSGGFTDTQYF. CDR3 DNA: TGCAGTGCTAGTCAAAGCGGGGGATTCACAGATACGCAGTATTTT. The chain carries TRBV20-1 and TRBJ2-3, with TRBD2 identical over 8 bases. Germline lookup yields CDR1 DFQATT and CDR2 SNEGSKA (reference sequence). With 3 bases clipped from V and 2 bases from J, the junction kept 7 bases outside the gene matches. CDR3 length: 15 amino acids.

This clonotype was detected ten times or more. The CDR3 sequence is CASSLDGTPSNQPQHF. The DNA for the CDR3 is TGTGCCAGCAGCTTAGATGGGACACCGTCAAATCAGCCCCAGCATTTT. This sequence joins TRBV11-2 and TRBJ1-5, with D possibly TRBD1 on 6 matching bases. This CDR3 contains 16 residues. Per the germline V gene, CDR1 is SGHAT and CDR2 is FQNNGV. Trimming took off 0 bases at V and 4 bases at J, with 13 bases between the two ends.

This clonotype has a count of ten or more. The rearrangement joins TRBV7-8 to TRBJ2-3; 10 nucleotides match TRBD2. Germline CDR1 is SGHVS and CDR2 is FQNEAQ. CDR3 length equals 16 residues. V shed 1 base and J 1 base; nucleotides not matched to a gene: 2. The CDR3 bases are TGTGCCAGCAGCTTAGAGACTAGCGGGCGCACAGATACGCAGTATTTT. Translation: CASSLETSGRTDTQYF.

This clonotype occurred many times. V gene TRBV5-5 combines with J gene TRBJ2-1; 8 nucleotides agree with TRBD1. The CDR3 length is 15 residues. The V segment lost 4 bases and the J segment 4 bases; nucleotides outside the gene matches: 7. Germline lookup yields CDR1 SGHKS and CDR2 YYEKEE (reference sequence). The CDR3: CASSPDRALYNEQFF. For the CDR3, the DNA is TGTGCCAGCAGCCCGGACAGGGCCCTTTACAATGAGCAGTTCTTC.

V gene TRBV10-2 combines with J gene TRBJ2-1, with TRBD1 identical over 10 bases. The germline CDR1 and CDR2 sequences are WSHSY and SAAADI. With V trimmed by 4 bases and J by 7 bases, 7 bases remained unmatched. CDR3 length: 15 residues. The CDR3 DNA sequence: TGCGCCAGCAGTGGGGACAGGGGACGGCCAAATGAGCAGTTCTTC. Protein sequence: CASSGDRGRPNEQFF.

There are a few counts of this clonotype. The chain carries TRBV6-1 and TRBJ1-2; 7 positions agree with TRBD1. The V segment lost 6 bases and the J segment 8 bases; nucleotides outside the gene matches: 9. Germline values: CDR1 MNHNS, CDR2 SASEGT. The CDR3 runs to 13 residues. DNA for the CDR3: TGTGCCAGCAGATCGACAGGGTTGGGCGGCTACACCTTC. Translating gives CASRSTGLGGYTF.

CDR3 loop: CATEWGGELFF. CDR3 in DNA: TGTGCCACCGAATGGGGGGGGGAGCTGTTTTTT. The chain is built from TRBV7-2 and TRBJ2-2; D is tentatively TRBD1 or TRBD2 (5 bases each). This CDR3 comprises 11 residues. In germline, CDR1 is SGHTA, CDR2 FQGNSA. Trimming shortened V by 10 bases and J by 8 bases, and 11 bases separated the two germline ends.

The rearrangement joins TRBV12-3 or TRBV12-4 to TRBJ1-6, with D possibly matching TRBD1 (5 bases). This CDR3 comprises 15 residues. V was pared by 3 bases and J by 5 bases, with 11 bases between. The CDR3 protein is CASSFRETDNSPLHF. The CDR3 DNA is TGTGCCAGCAGTTTTAGGGAGACAGATAATTCACCCCTCCACTTT.

J is TRBJ2-5 and V is TRBV7-9; D is undetermined. Trimming took 1 base from V and 0 from J, leaving 12 bases between them. CDR3 length: 16 residues. The germline CDR1 and CDR2 sequences are SEHNR and FQNEAQ (reference sequence). In DNA, the CDR3 is TGTGCCAGCAGCTTAGGTTTAATCGGGTACCAAGAGACCCAGTACTTC. This translates into CASSLGLIGYQETQYF.

The table lists this clonotype with many counts. CDR3 bases: TGTGCCAGCAGAACCGGGACAGGGAATCAGCCCCAGCATTTT. Translated: CASRTGTGNQPQHF. V usage is TRBV6-5 and J usage is TRBJ1-5; 9 bases are shared with TRBD1. CDR1 is MNHEY and CDR2 is SVGAGI in the germline V gene. V lost 6 bases to trimming and J lost 4 bases; unmatched junction nucleotides: 4. The CDR3 spans 14 residues.

Note on this clonotype: It may be a read error: a sequence one base away is much more abundant. The chain is built from TRBV3-1 and TRBJ1-4; the D gene is possibly TRBD1 (5 bases). Trimming took off 10 bases at V and 1 base at J, with 10 bases between the two ends. The germline V gene has CDR1 LGHDT and CDR2 YNNKEL (reference sequence). The CDR3 is 13 amino acids. CDR3 region: CATSGLTNEKLFF. CDR3 bases: TGTGCCACCTCAGGGTTAACTAATGAAAAACTGTTTTTT. Together with reference TRBV3-1 and TRBJ1-4, the CDR3 gives the full variable domain: DTAVSQTPKYLVTQMGNDKSIKCEQNLGHDTMYWYKQDSKKFLKIMFSYNNKELIINETVPNRFSPKSPDKAHLNLHINSLELGDSAVYFCATSGLTNEKLFFGSGTQLSVL.

This clonotype was counted many times. The J gene is TRBJ1-1, the V gene TRBV7-2; D not resolved. Between the trimmed V and J ends, which lost 5 bases and 1 base, there was a span of 2 bases. The CDR3 has 11 amino acids. The germline gives CDR1 SGHTA, CDR2 FQGNSA. The CDR3 sequence is CASSKNTEAFF. In nucleotides, the CDR3 is TGTGCCAGCAGCAAGAACACTGAAGCTTTCTTT. Based on the CDR3 plus reference TRBV7-2 and TRBJ1-1, the full variable domain is GAGVSQSPSNKVTEKGKDVELRCDPISGHTALYWYRQSLGQGLEFLIYFQGNSAPDKSGLPSDRFSAERTGGSVSTLTIQRTQQEDSAVYLCASSKNTEAFFGQGTRLTVV.

This clonotype was detected ten times or more. V gene TRBV4-3 combines with J gene TRBJ2-7; 8 nucleotides agree with TRBD1. The CDR3 is 15 residues long. From germline, CDR1 is LGHNA and CDR2 YSLEER. The ends lost 0 bases at V and 2 bases at J; junction bases unmatched: 3. The CDR3 loop reads CASSQDRGLTYEQYF. The CDR3 nucleotides read TGCGCCAGCAGCCAAGACAGGGGGCTCACCTACGAGCAGTACTTC.